These 18 T cell receptor beta chains were all obtained from the same sample, sequenced in a study of T cells in women clearing cervical HPV infection. Sequenced by immunoSEQ multiplex PCR; TCRdb stores in-frame clones only, minus some. Listed are tens of thousands of clones; under 20% falls within the top ten. Sequenced material: blood buffy coat. Source of these receptors: a woman between 18 and 70 years old with a cervical HPV16 infection that either progressed to CIN3+ or cleared (not recorded which).

Concerning this clone: The sequence runs out 3 residues before the end of the CDR3; the remainder is reconstructed from the germline J gene. This chain links TRBV2 with TRBJ1-2; D is ambiguous. V lost 10 bases and J lost 4, with 13 bases in between. Germline V gene data show CDR1 as SNHLY and CDR2 as FYNNEI. The CDR3 covers 12 residues. This CDR3 reads CATTDKPYGYTF. CDR3 bases read: TGTGCCACCACCGACAAGCCCTATGGC.

The CDR3: CAWSGDIAEAFF. Partial CDR3 DNA: TGTGCCTGGAGTGGGGACATAGCTGAA. The genes are TRBV30 and TRBJ1-1; D is perhaps TRBD1 (6 bases). The DNA ends 3 residues before the CDR3 does, and the rest of the CDR3 is filled in from the germline J gene. Germline CDR1 reads GTSNPN; CDR2 reads SVGIG (reference sequence). CDR3 length: 12 residues. V gave up 1 base and J gave up 6 bases, with 9 bases separating them.

Notes on this clone: Read coverage stops 3 residues before the CDR3 terminus; the germline J gene supplies the remainder. The chain joins TRBV11-2 to TRBJ2-5, with 8 bases identical to TRBD2. The V and J ends lost 3 bases and 5 bases, in that order; junction bases with no gene match: 5. The germline gives CDR1 SGHAT, CDR2 FQNNGV. This CDR3 contains 14 residues. The covered CDR3 bases are TGTGCCAGCAGCTTTAGCGGGGCCGCGGAGACC. This gives the protein CASSFSGAAET. The whole CDR3 sequence is CASSFSGAAETQYF.

The sequenced part of the CDR3 DNA is TGTGCCAGTACTCAAGCGAACCACAATCAGCCG. It is translated as CASTQANHNQP. Given in full, the CDR3 is CASTQANHNQPQYF. The J gene is TRBJ2-3, the V gene TRBV19; no definite D call. With the read ending 3 residues before the CDR3 end, the germline J gene is used to fill in that end. This CDR3 has 14 residues. Germline V gene lookup returns CDR1 LNHDA and CDR2 SQIVND (reference sequence).

The CDR3 spells CSAKLAGETDTQYF. The covered CDR3 bases are TGCAGTGCAAAACTAGCGGGAGAAACAGATACG. The rearrangement links TRBV20-1 to TRBJ2-3, with 11 bases that match TRBD2. The read is 3 residues too short to cover the CDR3 end, so that end is filled in from the germline J gene. The germline CDR1 and CDR2 sequences are DFQATT and SNEGSKA (reference sequence). The CDR3 has 14 residues. Unmatched junction bases numbered 5, after V lost 6 bases and J lost 3 bases.

Worth noting for this clone: The read finishes 3 residues shy of the CDR3 end, and the germline J gene is used to complete it. The genes are TRBV7-3 and TRBJ2-3; D remains ambiguous. Trimming removed 4 bases from V and 0 bases from J, with 14 bases in between. The germline V gene has CDR1 SGHTA and CDR2 FQGTGA. This CDR3 has 16 residues. CDR3 sequence: CASSYPFPQSTDTQYF. Partial CDR3 DNA: TGTGCCAGCAGCTATCCCTTTCCGCAGAGCACAGATACG.

In regard to this clone: The read stops 3 residues short of the end of the CDR3; the missing end is completed from the germline J gene. This chain uses TRBV20-1 with TRBJ2-7; D is undetermined. Germline V lookup: CDR1 DFQATT, CDR2 SNEGSKA (reference sequence). This CDR3 has 12 residues. The V end was cut by 8 bases, the J end by 1 base, with 12 bases between. CDR3: CSPQALSYEQYF. The part of the CDR3 DNA that was read is TGCAGTCCTCAGGCCTTATCCTACGAG.

For this clone: One junction end does not reproduce the germline sequence, and a read error may be involved. The read stops 3 residues short of the end of the CDR3; the missing end is completed from the germline J gene. The rearrangement links TRBV4-2 to TRBJ1-1; the match to TRBD1 covers 7 bases. This CDR3 spans 18 amino acids. CDR1 is LGHNA and CDR2 is YNFKEQ in the germline V gene. CDR3 bases read: TGCGCCAGCAGCCAAAAAGACAGGGTGGAGGAGTGTGACACTGAA. Its translation is CASSQKDRVEECDTE. The entire CDR3 reads CASSQKDRVEECDTEAFF.

Of note for this clone: Read sequence stops 3 residues before the CDR3 end, and the germline J gene provides the missing end. The chain combines TRBV19 with TRBJ1-2, with TRBD1 identical over 7 bases. The CDR3 extends over 12 amino acids. Germline CDR1 is LNHDA and CDR2 is SQIVND (reference sequence). The covered CDR3 bases are TGTGCCAGTATCGGACAGGACAGCCTC. Protein product: CASIGQDSL. The CDR3 reads in full as CASIGQDSLYTF.

Comment on this clone: The read terminates 3 residues before the CDR3 end, so the remaining end is supplied by the germline J gene. The chain links TRBV5-4 to TRBJ2-7; D is unresolved. V lost 0 bases and J 2 bases, leaving 9 bases between the germline ends. Germline V gene data show CDR1 as SGHNT and CDR2 as YYREEE (reference sequence). The CDR3 extends over 14 amino acids. The CDR3: CASSLDRITYEQYF. The CDR3 bases that were read are TGTGCCAGCAGCTTGGACAGAATAACCTACGAG.

Worth noting for this clone: The read halts 3 residues ahead of the CDR3 end, with the missing end drawn from the germline J gene. The J gene is TRBJ1-2, the V gene TRBV7-9; D ambiguous. The length of the CDR3 is 13 residues. CDR1 is SEHNR and CDR2 is FQNEAQ in the germline V gene (reference sequence). CDR3: CASSLVGSGDYTF. Partial CDR3 DNA: TGTGCCAGCAGCTTAGTGGGCAGTGGCGAC. Full variable domain (rest looked up from reference TRBV7-9 and TRBJ1-2): DTGVSQNPRHKITKRGQNVTFRCDPISEHNRLYWYRQTLGQGPEFLTYFQNEAQLEKSRLLSDRFSAERPKGSFSTLEIQRTEQGDSAMYLCASSLVGSGDYTFGSGTRLTVV.

The CDR3 sequence is CSAIPAGRSVYEQYF. CDR3 DNA (partial): TGCAGTGCTATTCCGGCAGGGAGAAGTGTCTACGAG. J is TRBJ2-7 and V is TRBV20-1, with D possibly called TRBD1 or TRBD2 (5 bases each). The CDR3 is cut off 3 residues early in the read; its end comes from the germline J gene. Germline CDR1 is DFQATT and CDR2 is SNEGSKA (reference sequence). The V end lost 4 bases, the J end lost 3 bases, and 19 bases lay between the germline ends. The CDR3 totals 15 residues.

The CDR3 DNA, read in part, is TGTGCCAGCTCACCAGCCGGAGATATTATAGGGCTAGCGGGAGTCTACGAG. It codes for CASSPAGDIIGLAGVYE. The full CDR3 sequence reads CASSPAGDIIGLAGVYEQYF. This chain links TRBV18 with TRBJ2-7, with 10 bases identical to TRBD2. The CDR3 goes on 3 residues after the read ends, and that part is filled in from the germline J gene. After removal of 2 bases from V and 3 bases from J, the junction contained 19 bases not matched to a gene. Germline assignment: CDR1 KGHSH and CDR2 LQKENI. This CDR3 spans 20 amino acids.

Worth noting for this clone: With the read ending 3 residues before the CDR3 end, the germline J gene is used to fill in that end. V gene TRBV2 combines with J gene TRBJ2-7; possibly TRBD1 for D (6 bases). Trimming took off 8 bases at V and 4 bases at J, with 12 bases between the two ends. The CDR3 sequence is 12 residues long. The germline V gene has CDR1 SNHLY and CDR2 FYNNEI. The CDR3 sequence: CASLGQSYEQYF. The CDR3 bases that were read are TGTGCCAGCTTAGGACAGAGTTACGAG.

With respect to this clone: The CDR3 extends 3 residues past the end of the read, so its final part is completed from the germline J gene. The chain employs TRBV30 and TRBJ2-4; no clear D. Germline V gene data show CDR1 as GTSNPN and CDR2 as SVGIG (reference sequence). The CDR3 loop spans 12 amino acids. CDR3 region: CAWSRGINGQYF. The part of the CDR3 DNA that was read is TGTGCCTGGAGTCGAGGCATCAATGGT.

As to this clone: With the read ending 3 residues before the CDR3 end, the germline J gene is used to fill in that end. This chain uses TRBV2 with TRBJ2-7, with TRBD2 matching 9 bases. Trimming took 4 bases from V and 4 from J; bases not matched to a gene: 2. The CDR3 covers 13 residues. Germline CDR1 and CDR2: SNHLY and FYNNEI. This CDR3 reads CASSVTSGYEQYF. The sequenced CDR3 bases are TGTGCCAGCAGTGTTACTAGCGGGTACGAG.

Details on this clone: A read error may produce the germline difference seen at one junction end. The CDR3 goes on 3 residues after the read ends, and that part is filled in from the germline J gene. The rearrangement joins TRBV7-2 to TRBJ2-7; 9 nucleotides match TRBD2. Germline-derived CDR1 and CDR2 are SGHTA and FQGNSA. This CDR3 has 15 amino acids. CDR3: CASSLYGTSSHEQYF. Partial CDR3 DNA: TGTGCCAGCAGCTTATATGGGACTAGCTCCCACGAG.

Concerning this clone: The CDR3 extends 3 residues past the end of the read, so its final part is completed from the germline J gene. The chain combines TRBV7-8 with TRBJ2-1; 8 bases are shared with TRBD2. Looked up from germline, CDR1 is SGHVS and CDR2 is FQNEAQ. The trim removed 2 bases at V and 3 bases at J, leaving 3 bases unmatched. The CDR3 has 15 residues. The sequenced part of the CDR3 DNA is TGTGCCAGCAGCTTAACAACTAGCGGCTACAATGAG. Translation: CASSLTTSGYNE. The full CDR3 reads CASSLTTSGYNEQFF.